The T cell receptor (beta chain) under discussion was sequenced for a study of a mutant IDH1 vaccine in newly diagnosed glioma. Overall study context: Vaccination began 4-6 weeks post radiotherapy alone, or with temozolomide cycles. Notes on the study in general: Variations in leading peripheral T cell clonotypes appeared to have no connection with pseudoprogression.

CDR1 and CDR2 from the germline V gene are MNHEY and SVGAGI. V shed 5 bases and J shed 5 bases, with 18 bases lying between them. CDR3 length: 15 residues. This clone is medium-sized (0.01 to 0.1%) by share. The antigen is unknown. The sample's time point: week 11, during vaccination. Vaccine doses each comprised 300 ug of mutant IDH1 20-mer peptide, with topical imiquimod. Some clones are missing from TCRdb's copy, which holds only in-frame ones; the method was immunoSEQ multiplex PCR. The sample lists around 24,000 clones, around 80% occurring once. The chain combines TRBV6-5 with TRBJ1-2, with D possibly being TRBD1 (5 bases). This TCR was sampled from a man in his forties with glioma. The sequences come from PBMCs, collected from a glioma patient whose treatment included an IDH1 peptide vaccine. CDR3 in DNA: TGTGCCAGCAGTAGGGGACCGTCCGTGGGGTATGGCTACACCTTC. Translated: CASSRGPSVGYGYTF.